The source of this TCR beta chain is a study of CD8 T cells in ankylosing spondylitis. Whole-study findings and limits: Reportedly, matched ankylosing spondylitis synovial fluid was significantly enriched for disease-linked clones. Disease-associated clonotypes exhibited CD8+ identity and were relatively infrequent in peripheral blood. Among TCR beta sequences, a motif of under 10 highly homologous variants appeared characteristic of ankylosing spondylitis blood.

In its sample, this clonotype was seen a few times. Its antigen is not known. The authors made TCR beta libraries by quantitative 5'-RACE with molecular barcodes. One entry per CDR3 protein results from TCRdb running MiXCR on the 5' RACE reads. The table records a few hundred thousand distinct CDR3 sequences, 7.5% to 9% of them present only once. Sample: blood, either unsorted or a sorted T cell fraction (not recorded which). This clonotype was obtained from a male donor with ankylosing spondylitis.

The CDR3 region is CASGQGGNTEAFF. The CDR3 bases are TGTGCCAGCGGGCAGGGGGGGAACACTGAAGCTTTCTTT. The genes are TRBV7-3 and TRBJ1-1; 7 nucleotides line up with TRBD1. The V gene end was trimmed by 8 bases and the J gene end by 1 base; junction bases not matched to a gene: 4. The CDR3 is 13 amino acids. Germline V gives CDR1 SGHTA, CDR2 FQGTGA.